This TCR beta chain was obtained from a study of control samples from healthy donors and cancer patients. The assay was immunoSEQ multiplex PCR, and TCRdb's table has in-frame clones only and misses some. The table includes about 120,000 clones, roughly 92% detected once. The CDR3 is 14 amino acids. CDR1 is SEHNR and CDR2 is FQNEAQ in the germline V gene (reference sequence). The V gene lost 3 bases and the J gene lost 5 bases, with 13 bases spanning the gap. The sample comprised blood. The chain uses TRBV7-9 and TRBJ2-5; no clear D. The receptor was derived from a young man in good health. The CDR3 DNA reads as TGTGCCAGCAGCTTCGATCCCCGAAGGGAGACCCAGTACTTC. Its protein is CASSFDPRRETQYF.